This TCR beta chain was sequenced for a study of T cells in localized non-small cell lung cancer. Some clones are missing from TCRdb's copy, which holds only in-frame ones; the method was immunoSEQ multiplex PCR. The repertoire consists of 65,000 to 80,000 clones, with roughly 80% occurring once and the leading ten covering 1.3%. This CDR3 has 14 residues. V lost 5 bases and J lost 4; bases outside the gene matches: 5. Per germline, CDR1 MNHNS and CDR2 SASEGT. Findings and limits, study-wide: The study sequenced only one region of the tumor. As a result, intratumor heterogeneity could not be excluded and remains possible. Uninvolved nearby lung showed the greatest T cell clonality, exceeding that found in tumor.

Worth noting for this clone: The antigen is undetermined.

The specimen comprised peripheral blood, sampled before any cancer treatment. The chain carries TRBV6-1 and TRBJ2-5, with TRBD1 identical over 9 bases. This clonotype was sampled from a female donor of 60 years or more with stage I lung adenocarcinoma. This CDR3 reads CASSKQGAGETQYF. CDR3 nucleotide sequence: TGTGCCAGCAGTAAACAGGGGGCTGGAGAGACCCAGTACTTC.